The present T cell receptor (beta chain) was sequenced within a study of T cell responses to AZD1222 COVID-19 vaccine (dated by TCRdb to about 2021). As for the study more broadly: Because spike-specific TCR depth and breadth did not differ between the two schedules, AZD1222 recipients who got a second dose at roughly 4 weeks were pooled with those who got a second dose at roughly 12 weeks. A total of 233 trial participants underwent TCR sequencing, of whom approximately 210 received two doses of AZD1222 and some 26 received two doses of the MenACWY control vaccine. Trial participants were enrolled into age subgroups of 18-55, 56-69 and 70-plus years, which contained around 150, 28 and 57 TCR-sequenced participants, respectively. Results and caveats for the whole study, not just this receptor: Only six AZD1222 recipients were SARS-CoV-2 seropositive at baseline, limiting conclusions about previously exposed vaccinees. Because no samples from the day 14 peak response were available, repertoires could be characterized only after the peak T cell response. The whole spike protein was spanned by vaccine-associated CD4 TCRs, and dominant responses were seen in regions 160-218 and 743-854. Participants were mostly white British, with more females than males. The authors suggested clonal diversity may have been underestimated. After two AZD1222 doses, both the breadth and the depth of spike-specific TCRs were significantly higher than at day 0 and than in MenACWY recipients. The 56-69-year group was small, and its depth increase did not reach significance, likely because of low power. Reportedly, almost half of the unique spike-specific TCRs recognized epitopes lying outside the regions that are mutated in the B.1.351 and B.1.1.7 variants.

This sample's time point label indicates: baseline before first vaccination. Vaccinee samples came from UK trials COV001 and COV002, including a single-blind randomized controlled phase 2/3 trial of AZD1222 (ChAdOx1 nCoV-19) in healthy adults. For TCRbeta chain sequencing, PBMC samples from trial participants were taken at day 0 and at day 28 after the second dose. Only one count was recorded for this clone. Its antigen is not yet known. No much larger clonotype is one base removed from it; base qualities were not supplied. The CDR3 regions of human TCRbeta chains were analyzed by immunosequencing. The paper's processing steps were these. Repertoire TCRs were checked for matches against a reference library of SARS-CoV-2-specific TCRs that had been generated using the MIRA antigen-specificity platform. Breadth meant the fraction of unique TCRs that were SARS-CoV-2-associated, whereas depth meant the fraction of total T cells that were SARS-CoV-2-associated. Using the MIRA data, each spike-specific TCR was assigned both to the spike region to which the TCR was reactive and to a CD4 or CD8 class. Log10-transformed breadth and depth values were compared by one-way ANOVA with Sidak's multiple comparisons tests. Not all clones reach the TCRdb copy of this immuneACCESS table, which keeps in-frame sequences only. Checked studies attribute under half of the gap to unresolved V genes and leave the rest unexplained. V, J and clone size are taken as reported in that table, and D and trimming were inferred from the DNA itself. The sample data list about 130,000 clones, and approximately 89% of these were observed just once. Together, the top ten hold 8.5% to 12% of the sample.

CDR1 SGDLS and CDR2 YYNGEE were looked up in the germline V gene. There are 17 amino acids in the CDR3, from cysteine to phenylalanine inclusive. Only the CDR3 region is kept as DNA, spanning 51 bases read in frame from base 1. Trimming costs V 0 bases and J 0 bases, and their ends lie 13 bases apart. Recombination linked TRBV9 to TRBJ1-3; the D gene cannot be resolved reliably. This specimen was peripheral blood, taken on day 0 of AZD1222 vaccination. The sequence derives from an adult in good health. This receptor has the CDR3 CASSVEGGRYSGNTIYF. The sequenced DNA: TGTGCCAGCAGCGTAGAAGGTGGCAGGTACTCTGGAAACACCATATATTTT.